The 11 T cell receptor beta chains presented below share a single source sample, sequenced in a study of blood T cell repertoires in COVID-19. Data came from immunoSEQ multiplex PCR; TCRdb stores just in-frame clones and leaves some out. The sample yields a few hundred thousand clones, about 91% seen once. Input material: peripheral blood. These TCRs come from a woman aged 55-75 years with acute or convalescent COVID-19.

This sequence joins TRBV10-1 and TRBJ1-5; D gene uncertain. In germline, CDR1 is WNHNN, CDR2 SYGVQD (reference sequence). V was pared by 3 bases and J by 2 bases, with 20 bases between. CDR3 size: 18 residues. CDR3 protein: CASSDPGADTGRNQPQHF. CDR3 bases: TGCGCCAGCAGTGATCCGGGAGCAGATACGGGTCGCAATCAGCCCCAGCATTTT.

Only a few counts were recorded for this clone. The genes are TRBV19 and TRBJ2-7; D remains unclear. Germline-derived CDR1 and CDR2 are LNHDA and SQIVND (reference sequence). The CDR3 has 14 amino acids. Deletions cut 6 bases from V and 1 base from J, with 13 bases between. The chain's CDR3 is CASSNSLLSYEQYF. CDR3 sequence (DNA): TGTGCCAGTAGCAACTCACTTCTTTCCTACGAGCAGTACTTC.

The gene calls are TRBV5-5 and TRBJ1-2; a weak D match, TRBD1 (5 bases). The CDR3 length is 14 residues. V lost 0 bases and J lost 7, with 13 bases in between. Germline V CDR1 and CDR2: SGHKS, YYEKEE (reference sequence). The chain's CDR3 is CASSLDRGRGGYTF. For the CDR3, the DNA is TGTGCCAGCAGCTTGGATCGGGGGAGGGGTGGCTACACCTTC. The entire variable domain, with the rest obtained from reference TRBV5-5 and TRBJ1-2, is as follows: DAGVTQSPTHLIKTRGQQVTLRCSPISGHKSVSWYQQVLGQGPQFIFQYYEKEERGRGNFPDRFSARQFPNYSSELNVNALLLGDSALYLCASSLDRGRGGYTFGSGTRLTVV.

V usage is TRBV2 and J usage is TRBJ2-4; TRBD1 matches 8 bases. Germline V CDR1 and CDR2: SNHLY, FYNNEI. The junction had 4 bases not matched to a gene; V was cut back by 6 bases and J by 0 bases. CDR3 length: 15 amino acids. CDR3 nucleotide sequence: TGTGCCAGCAGGCAGGGGGCATCAGCCAAAAACATTCAGTACTTC. It translates to CASRQGASAKNIQYF.

The V call is TRBV7-9, the J call TRBJ1-4, with a possible D match to TRBD1 (6 bases). The germline gives CDR1 SEHNR, CDR2 FQNEAQ (reference sequence). Trimming removed 5 bases from V and 6 bases from J, with 10 bases in between. This CDR3 comprises 13 residues. CDR3 sequence: CASSLQGDEKLFF. The CDR3 DNA sequence: TGTGCCAGCAGCCTACAGGGAGATGAAAAACTGTTTTTT.

This rearrangement joins TRBV3-1 (or the pseudogene TRBV3-2) to TRBJ2-2; TRBD2 matches 9 bases. Germline values: CDR1 LGHDT, CDR2 YNNKEL (reference sequence). The CDR3 is 16 amino acids. The junction had 8 bases not matched to a gene; V was cut back by 0 bases and J by 9 bases. The CDR3 here is CASSQDHASGNRELFF. The DNA for the CDR3 is TGTGCCAGCAGCCAAGATCATGCTAGCGGGAACAGGGAGCTGTTTTTT.

The chain recombines TRBV6-5 with TRBJ2-2; the D gene is possibly TRBD1 (6 bases). CDR3 size: 14 residues. V was trimmed by 0 bases and J by 8 bases, leaving 10 bases between them. Germline-derived CDR1 and CDR2 are MNHEY and SVGAGI. CDR3 loop: CASSYSKGVGELFF. CDR3 nucleotide sequence: TGTGCCAGCAGTTACTCTAAGGGGGTTGGGGAGCTGTTTTTT.

The chain employs TRBV18 and TRBJ2-7; maybe TRBD2 (5 bases). The germline gives CDR1 KGHSH, CDR2 LQKENI. Trimming cost V 3 bases and J 0 bases, with 12 bases left between them. The CDR3 is 15 amino acids. The CDR3 DNA sequence: TGTGCCAGCTCACCCGCGACTACAGCCTCCTACGAGCAGTACTTC. It translates to CASSPATTASYEQYF.

The J gene is TRBJ1-2, the V gene TRBV6-5; D may be TRBD1 (6 bases). The CDR3 contains 15 residues. Germline CDR1 MNHEY, CDR2 SVGAGI. The ends were cut back, 2 bases at V and 5 bases at J, with 15 bases in the middle. The CDR3 protein is CASSYQAGVEYGYTF. In DNA, the CDR3 is TGTGCCAGCAGTTACCAGGCAGGGGTAGAGTATGGCTACACCTTC.

The J gene is TRBJ1-4, the V gene TRBV24-1; TRBD1 is a possible D gene (6 bases). The V and J ends lost 3 bases and 5 bases respectively, with 9 bases between them. There are 14 residues in the CDR3. Per the germline V gene, CDR1 is KGHDR and CDR2 is SFDVKD. The CDR3 DNA sequence: TGTGCCACCAGTGATCCCGGACAGAATGAAAAACTGTTTTTT. The encoded protein is CATSDPGQNEKLFF.

The chain is built from TRBV27 and TRBJ2-7, with D possibly being TRBD1 (6 bases). The CDR3 has 15 residues. The V end was cut by 6 bases, the J end by 3 bases, with 18 bases between. Germline V gives CDR1 MNHEY, CDR2 SMNVEV (reference sequence). CDR3 in amino acids: CASSPIDRPDYEQYF. The CDR3 coding sequence is TGTGCCAGCAGCCCCATCGACAGGCCCGACTACGAGCAGTACTTC.